This is a list of T cell receptor beta chains from one sample in a study of cytomegalovirus exposure and HLA in healthy donors. Assay used: immunoSEQ multiplex PCR; TCRdb lists only in-frame clones, some missing. The sample lists 150,000 or so clones; over 60% were seen once. The specimen was PBMCs. The source of these receptors is a woman in her twenties or thirties in good health and CMV-seronegative. Each CDR3 is given with its conserved first and last residue. A D gene is named only where the DNA matches it firmly. Some rows have no size entry. The others give once, few or many, or a class for an expanded clone.

TRBJ1-2	TRBV4-3	.	.	CASSQAGGFYGYTF	TGCGCCAGCAGCCAAGCGGGAGGATTCTATGGCTACACCTTC
TRBJ2-5	TRBV5-1	TRBD2	.	CASSLGGGETQYF	TGCGCCAGCAGCTTGGGGGGAGGGGAGACCCAGTACTTC
TRBJ2-1	TRBV11-3	.	.	CASSFHAGSGEQFF	TGTGCCAGCAGCTTCCACGCGGGTAGTGGTGAGCAGTTCTTC
TRBJ1-2	TRBV29-1	TRBD1	once	CSVVGTGETNYGYTF	TGCAGCGTTGTTGGGACAGGGGAAACGAACTATGGCTACACCTTC
TRBJ2-1	TRBV7-9	TRBD2	.	CASSPNLAGGYNEQFF	TGTGCCAGCAGCCCCAACCTAGCGGGGGGGTACAATGAGCAGTTCTTC
TRBJ1-4	TRBV27	TRBD1	.	CASSLAGTGVRKLFF	TGTGCCAGCAGCCTAGCCGGGACAGGGGTCCGGAAACTGTTTTTT
TRBJ1-5	TRBV2	.	.	CASRVTATSNQPQHF	TGTGCCAGCAGAGTGACAGCTACGAGCAATCAGCCCCAGCATTTT
TRBJ1-1	TRBV28	.	.	CASSLFGAPKAFF	TGTGCCAGCAGTTTATTTGGGGCGCCGAAAGCTTTCTTT
TRBJ2-7	TRBV6-5	TRBD2	.	CASSYSVSGSYEQYF	TGTGCCAGCAGTTACTCGGTTAGCGGGAGCTACGAGCAGTACTTC
TRBJ2-7	TRBV5-1	TRBD2	.	CASSLRSGLAGGLSYEQYF	TGCGCCAGCAGCTTGCGGTCGGGGCTAGCGGGAGGTCTCTCCTACGAGCAGTACTTC
TRBJ2-7	TRBV19	TRBD1	.	CASSRRQGSSYEQYF	TGTGCCAGTAGTAGAAGACAGGGGTCCTCCTACGAGCAGTACTTC
TRBJ2-5	TRBV6-9	.	.	CASSYPTRQETQYF	TGTGCCAGCAGTTACCCCACGCGGCAAGAGACCCAGTACTTC
TRBJ2-5	TRBV7-7	.	few	CASSLSPLGYLMQETQYF	TGTGCCAGCAGCTTATCCCCCCTAGGATACCTGATGCAAGAGACCCAGTACTTC
TRBJ1-2	TRBV5-1	.	.	CASSWGVSQGNNYGYTF	TGCGCCAGCAGCTGGGGGGTAAGCCAGGGCAATAACTATGGCTACACCTTC
TRBJ1-3	TRBV7-2	.	once	CASSPGLSGNTIYF	TGTGCCAGCAGCCCGGGACTCTCTGGAAACACCATATATTTT
TRBJ2-1	TRBV5-1	TRBD1	.	CASSPLPGDRVSEQFF	TGCGCCAGCAGCCCCCTACCGGGGGACAGGGTGAGTGAGCAGTTCTTC
TRBJ1-5	TRBV15	TRBD1	few	CATTTGLGQPQHF	TGTGCCACTACGACAGGGCTCGGTCAGCCCCAGCATTTT
TRBJ2-7	TRBV29-1	.	.	CSTRDFSYEQYF	TGCAGTACCCGGGACTTCTCCTACGAGCAGTACTTC
TRBJ2-2	TRBV5-4	.	.	CASSLGHTNTGELFF	TGTGCCAGCAGCTTGGGTCACACAAACACCGGGGAGCTGTTTTTT
TRBJ1-5	TRBV9	.	.	CASSGHGSNQPQHF	TGTGCCAGCAGCGGTCACGGGAGCAATCAGCCCCAGCATTTT
TRBJ2-1	TRBV6-1	TRBD2	.	CASTPELAGRNEQFF	TGTGCCAGCACTCCTGAGCTAGCGGGTCGCAATGAGCAGTTCTTC
TRBJ2-5	TRBV30	TRBD1	.	CAWSSDRAEETQYF	TGTGCCTGGAGTTCCGACAGGGCGGAAGAGACCCAGTACTTC
TRBJ1-2	TRBV5-1	TRBD1	.	CASSATQGADMGYTF	TGCGCCAGCAGCGCTACGCAGGGGGCGGACATGGGCTACACCTTC
TRBJ2-6	TRBV7-9	.	.	CASSARSGANVLTF	TGTGCCAGCAGCGCGCGCTCTGGGGCCAACGTCCTGACTTTC
TRBJ1-4	TRBV19	.	.	CASRDPARGKLFF	TGTGCCAGTAGAGACCCTGCAAGGGGAAAACTGTTTTTT